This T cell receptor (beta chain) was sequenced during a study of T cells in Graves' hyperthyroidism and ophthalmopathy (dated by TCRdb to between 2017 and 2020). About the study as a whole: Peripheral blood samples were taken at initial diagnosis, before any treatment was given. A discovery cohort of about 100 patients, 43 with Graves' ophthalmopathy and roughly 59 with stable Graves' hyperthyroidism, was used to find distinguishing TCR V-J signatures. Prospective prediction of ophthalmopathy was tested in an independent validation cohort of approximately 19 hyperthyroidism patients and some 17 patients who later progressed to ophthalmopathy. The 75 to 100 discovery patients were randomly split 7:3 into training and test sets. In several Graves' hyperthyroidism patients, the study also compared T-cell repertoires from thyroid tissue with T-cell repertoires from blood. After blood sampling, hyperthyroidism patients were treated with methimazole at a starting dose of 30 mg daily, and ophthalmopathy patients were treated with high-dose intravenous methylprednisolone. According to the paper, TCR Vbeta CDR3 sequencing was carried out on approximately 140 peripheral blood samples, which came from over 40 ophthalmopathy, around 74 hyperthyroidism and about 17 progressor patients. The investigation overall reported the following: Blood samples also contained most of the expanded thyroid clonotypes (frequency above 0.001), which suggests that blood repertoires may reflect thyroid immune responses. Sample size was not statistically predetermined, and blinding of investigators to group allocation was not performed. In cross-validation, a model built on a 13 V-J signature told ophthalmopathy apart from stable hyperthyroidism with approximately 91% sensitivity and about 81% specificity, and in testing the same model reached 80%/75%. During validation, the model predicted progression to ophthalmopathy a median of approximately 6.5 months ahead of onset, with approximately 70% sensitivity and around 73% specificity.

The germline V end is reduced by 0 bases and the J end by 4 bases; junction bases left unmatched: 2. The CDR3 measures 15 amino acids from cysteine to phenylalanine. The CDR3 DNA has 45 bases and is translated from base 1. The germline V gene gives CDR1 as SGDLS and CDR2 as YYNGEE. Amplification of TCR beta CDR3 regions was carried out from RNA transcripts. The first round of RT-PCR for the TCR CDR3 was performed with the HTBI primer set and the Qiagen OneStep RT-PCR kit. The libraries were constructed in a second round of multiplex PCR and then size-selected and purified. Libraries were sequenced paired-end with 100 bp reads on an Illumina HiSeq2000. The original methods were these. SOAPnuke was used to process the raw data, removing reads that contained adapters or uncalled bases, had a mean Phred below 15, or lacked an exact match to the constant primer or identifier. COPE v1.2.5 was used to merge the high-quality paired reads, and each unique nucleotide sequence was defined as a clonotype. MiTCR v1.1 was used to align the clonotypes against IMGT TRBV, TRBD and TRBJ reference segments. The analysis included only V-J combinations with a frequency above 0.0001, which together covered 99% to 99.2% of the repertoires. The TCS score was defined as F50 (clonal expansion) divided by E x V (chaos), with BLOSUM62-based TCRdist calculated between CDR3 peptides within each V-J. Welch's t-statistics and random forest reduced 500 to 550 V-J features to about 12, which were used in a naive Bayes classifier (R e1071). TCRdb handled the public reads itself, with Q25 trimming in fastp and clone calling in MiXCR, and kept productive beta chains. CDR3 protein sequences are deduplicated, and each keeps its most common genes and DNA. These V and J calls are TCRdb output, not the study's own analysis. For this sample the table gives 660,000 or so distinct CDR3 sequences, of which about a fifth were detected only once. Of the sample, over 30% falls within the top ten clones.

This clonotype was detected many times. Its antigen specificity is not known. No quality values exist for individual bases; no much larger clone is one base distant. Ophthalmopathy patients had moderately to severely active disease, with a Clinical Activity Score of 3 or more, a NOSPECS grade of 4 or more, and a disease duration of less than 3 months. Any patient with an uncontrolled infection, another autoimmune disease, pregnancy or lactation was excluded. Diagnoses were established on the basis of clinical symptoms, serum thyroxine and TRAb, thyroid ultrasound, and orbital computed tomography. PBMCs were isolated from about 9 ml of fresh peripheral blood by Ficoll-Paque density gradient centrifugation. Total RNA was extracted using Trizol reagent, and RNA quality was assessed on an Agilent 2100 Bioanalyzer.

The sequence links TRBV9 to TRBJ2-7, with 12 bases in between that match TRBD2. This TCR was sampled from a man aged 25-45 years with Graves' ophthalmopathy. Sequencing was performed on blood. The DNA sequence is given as TGTGCCAGCAGCGTAGGACTAGCGGGAGAGTACGAGCAGTACTTC. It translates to CASSVGLAGEYEQYF.